This T cell receptor beta chain emerged from a study of blood T cells in healthy people across ages. Across the study: With template switching, about one barcoded beta molecule was captured per two T cells. General observations from the study: Per-million-T-cell TCR beta diversity fell roughly linearly with age.

Then a second PCR, running roughly 6 to 12 cycles, was carried out with a sample-barcoded 5' primer and a J-beta primer mix. TCRdb re-derived calls from the 5' RACE reads in MiXCR, one entry per CDR3 protein. The table has hundreds of thousands of distinct CDR3 sequences, 40% to 45% seen once. On this clonotype itself: Its antigen is still unknown. A junction end diverges from the germline sequence, so it may reflect a read error.

The receptor was isolated from a man older than 75 in good health. The sample consisted of blood.

This CDR3 reads CACSPYGAGRNQPQHF. The CDR3 DNA reads as TGTGCCTGCAGCCCCTACGGGGCAGGGCGGAATCAGCCCCAGCATTTT. The rearrangement uses TRBV7-2 and TRBJ1-5, with D possibly matching TRBD1 (5 bases). Per germline, CDR1 SGHTA and CDR2 FQGNSA. The CDR3 extends over 16 amino acids.